This is a list of T cell receptor beta chains from one sample in a study of shared clonotypes between healthy human individuals. Profiling relied on immunoSEQ multiplex PCR, and the TCRdb table lists in-frame clones only, not all of them. The sample lists roughly 2,000,000 clones; roughly 93% were seen once. Sequencing was performed on naive CD8+ T cells from PBMCs. These receptors came from a man younger than 35 in good health. Some clones in this sample may be carry-over from other donors' samples. Both conserved end residues are part of each CDR3. Fields, in order: CDR3 DNA, CDR3 protein, V gene, J gene, clone size, D gene. D genes are given only for firm matches. The size field is filled for only some rows; it gives once, few, many or a size class.

TGTGCCAGCAGGATGACAGGGGGCTCCTACGAGCAGTACTTC,CASRMTGGSYEQYF,TRBV28,TRBJ2-7,-,TRBD1
TGTGCCAGCAGTTCGGACAGGGGGCTCACTGAAGCTTTCTTT,CASSSDRGLTEAFF,TRBV6-1,TRBJ1-1,once,TRBD1
TGTGCCAGCAGTTATAGCGGCCCGTATGGTGAGCAGTTCTTC,CASSYSGPYGEQFF,TRBV28,TRBJ2-1,-,-
TGTGCCACTGGAGGGTGGGAACATAGCAATCAGCCCCAGCATTTT,CATGGWEHSNQPQHF,TRBV19,TRBJ1-5,-,-
TGTGCCAGCAGTGAAAGGGGCGGGAACTATGGCTACACCTTC,CASSERGGNYGYTF,TRBV2,TRBJ1-2,-,-
TGTGCCAGCAGCCCAAGGACAGGGGAGGGAAGCGAGCAGTACTTC,CASSPRTGEGSEQYF,TRBV7-9,TRBJ2-7,-,TRBD1
TGTGCCAGCAGGCCCAATAGGATAGCGGGAGGGGGGGAGCAGTTCTTC,CASRPNRIAGGGEQFF,TRBV25-1,TRBJ2-1,-,TRBD2
TGTGCCAGCAGTTTCAGTGGACCGCATGAGTACTTC,CASSFSGPHEYF,TRBV28,TRBJ2-7,-,-
TGTGCCACCACCCCGGGACAGGGGTTGTCAACTAATGAAAAACTGTTTTTT,CATTPGQGLSTNEKLFF,TRBV15,TRBJ1-4,-,TRBD1
TGCGCCAGCAGCCAATCCTCGGGGGGTAACGAGCAGTACTTC,CASSQSSGGNEQYF,TRBV4-1,TRBJ2-7,-,TRBD2
TGTGCCAGCAGCCCCTCGGGGGGGGATTACACAGATACGCAGTATTTT,CASSPSGGDYTDTQYF,TRBV27,TRBJ2-3,-,TRBD2
TGTGCCAGCAGCTCACGGAACGGCCGCGATGGAGAGCAGTTCTTC,CASSSRNGRDGEQFF,TRBV11-2,TRBJ2-1,-,-
TGTGCCAGCAGTTTCTGGCAGGACAATGAGCAGTTCTTC,CASSFWQDNEQFF,TRBV27,TRBJ2-1,-,-
TGTGCCAGCAGCTTTGCCCTTGGGGCCAAAAACATTCAGTACTTC,CASSFALGAKNIQYF,TRBV7-2,TRBJ2-4,-,-
TGTGCCAGCACCCACAGGGGAGGTAGCACAGATACGCAGTATTTT,CASTHRGGSTDTQYF,TRBV6-1,TRBJ2-3,-,-
TGTGCCAGCAGTTACTCCCCGCCCGTTGCAGAGACCCAGTACTTC,CASSYSPPVAETQYF,TRBV6-6,TRBJ2-5,once,-
TGTGCCAGCAGCCCCCTTTATGGCGAGCAGTACTTC,CASSPLYGEQYF,TRBV6-5,TRBJ2-7,-,-
TGTGCCAGCAGCTCCTACCCGGGACTAGTAAAGAATGAGCAGTTCTTC,CASSSYPGLVKNEQFF,TRBV9,TRBJ2-1,-,TRBD2
TGTGCCAGCAGTGTCCCCGGACTAGCGGGAGGGTTGAAGAAGTACTACAATGAGCAGTTCTTC,CASSVPGLAGGLKKYYNEQFF,TRBV2,TRBJ2-1,-,TRBD2
TGTGCCAGCAGTGACGGACAGAGACGCACAGATACGCAGTATTTT,CASSDGQRRTDTQYF,TRBV9,TRBJ2-3,-,-
TGTGCCAGCAGCGCCAACCGGGAGCCCTTAATCTATGGCTACACCTTC,CASSANREPLIYGYTF,TRBV11-2,TRBJ1-2,-,-
TGTGCCAGCAGTTGGACGCAGAACACTGAAGCTTTCTTT,CASSWTQNTEAFF,TRBV6-6,TRBJ1-1,few,-
TGTGCCAGCAGTCGGGACAGGGAGAGGCAGCCCCAGCATTTT,CASSRDRERQPQHF,TRBV28,TRBJ1-5,once,TRBD1
TGTGCCAGCAGCCCCAGTTGGGGGGAGCTGTTTTTT,CASSPSWGELFF,TRBV7-2,TRBJ2-2,-,-
TGTGCCAGCAGCTTAGGGGTCAGCAATCAGCCCCAGCATTTT,CASSLGVSNQPQHF,TRBV7-2,TRBJ1-5,-,-